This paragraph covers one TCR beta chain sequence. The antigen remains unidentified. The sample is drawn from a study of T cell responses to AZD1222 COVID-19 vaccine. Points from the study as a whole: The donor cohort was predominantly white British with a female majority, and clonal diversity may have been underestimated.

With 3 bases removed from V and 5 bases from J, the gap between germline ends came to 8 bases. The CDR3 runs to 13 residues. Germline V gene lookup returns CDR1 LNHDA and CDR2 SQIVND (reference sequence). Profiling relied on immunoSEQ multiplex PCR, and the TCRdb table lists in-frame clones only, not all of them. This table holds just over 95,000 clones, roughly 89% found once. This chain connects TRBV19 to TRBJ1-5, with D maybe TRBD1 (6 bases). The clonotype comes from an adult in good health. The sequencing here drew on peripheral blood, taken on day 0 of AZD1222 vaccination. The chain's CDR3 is CASSITGHQPQHF. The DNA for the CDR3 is TGTGCCAGTAGTATCACAGGGCATCAGCCCCAGCATTTT.